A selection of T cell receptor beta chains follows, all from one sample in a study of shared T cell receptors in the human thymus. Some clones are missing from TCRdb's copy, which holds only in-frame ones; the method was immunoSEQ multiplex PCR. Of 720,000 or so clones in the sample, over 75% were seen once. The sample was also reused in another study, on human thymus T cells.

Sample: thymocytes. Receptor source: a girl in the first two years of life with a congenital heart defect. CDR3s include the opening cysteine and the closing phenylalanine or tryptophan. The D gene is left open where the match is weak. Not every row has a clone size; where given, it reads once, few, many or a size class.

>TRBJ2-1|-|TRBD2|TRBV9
CASSVDSGLANNEQFF
TGTGCTAGCAGCGTAGACTCGGGACTAGCCAACAATGAGCAGTTCTTC
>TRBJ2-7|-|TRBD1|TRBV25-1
CASSDTRQGETSYEQYF
TGTGCCAGCAGTGACACACGGCAGGGGGAGACCTCCTACGAGCAGTACTTC
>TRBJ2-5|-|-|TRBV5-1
CASPGGATGETQYF
TGCGCCAGCCCTGGTGGGGCGACAGGAGAGACCCAGTACTTC
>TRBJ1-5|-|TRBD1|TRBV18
CASSPGQGKQPQHF
TGTGCCAGCTCACCCGGACAGGGGAAACAGCCCCAGCATTTT
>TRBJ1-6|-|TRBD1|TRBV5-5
CASSSWDRGYSPLHF
TGTGCCAGCAGCTCCTGGGACAGGGGTTATTCACCCCTCCACTTT
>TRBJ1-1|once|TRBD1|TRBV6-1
CASSEPPGQGSTEAFF
TGTGCCAGCAGTGAACCCCCCGGACAGGGGTCCACTGAAGCTTTCTTT
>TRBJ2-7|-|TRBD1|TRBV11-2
CASSLRQGRYEQYF
TGTGCCAGCAGCCTTCGACAGGGCAGGTACGAGCAGTACTTC
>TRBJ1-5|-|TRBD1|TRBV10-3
CAISEPDEDRGPNQPQHF
TGTGCCATCAGTGAGCCGGACGAGGACAGGGGGCCAAATCAGCCCCAGCATTTT
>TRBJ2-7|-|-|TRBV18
CASSPPPTRTYEQYF
TGTGCCAGCTCACCACCACCGACTAGGACGTACGAGCAGTACTTC
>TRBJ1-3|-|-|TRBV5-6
CASNIRGRAAGNTIYF
TGTGCCAGCAACATCCGCGGGAGGGCGGCTGGAAACACCATATATTTT
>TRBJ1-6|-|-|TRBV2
CASLQVMGNSPLHF
TGTGCCAGCCTGCAGGTAATGGGTAATTCCCCCCTCCACTTT
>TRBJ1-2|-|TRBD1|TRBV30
CAWSGGAGQELGLNYGYTF
TGTGCCTGGAGTGGGGGGGCGGGACAGGAACTTGGACTAAACTATGGCTACACCTTC
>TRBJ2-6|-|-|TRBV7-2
CASSLGRGSGANVLTF
TGTGCCAGCAGCTTAGGTCGGGGCTCTGGGGCCAACGTCCTGACTTTC
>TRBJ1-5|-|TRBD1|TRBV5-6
CASSDGQGDQPQHF
TGTGCCAGCAGCGACGGACAGGGAGATCAGCCCCAGCATTTT
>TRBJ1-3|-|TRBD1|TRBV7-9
CASSLFPAGGSSGNTIYF
TGTGCCAGCAGCTTATTCCCGGCAGGGGGGTCTTCTGGAAACACCATATATTTT
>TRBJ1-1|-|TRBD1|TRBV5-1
CASSSRPGTGQNEAFF
TGCGCCAGCAGCTCGAGACCCGGGACAGGGCAGAATGAAGCTTTCTTT
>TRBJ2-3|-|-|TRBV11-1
CASSLPWGGNTDTQYF
TGTGCCAGCAGCTTACCGTGGGGGGGCAACACAGATACGCAGTATTTT
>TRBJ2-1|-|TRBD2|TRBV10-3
CAISELAGGPPYNEQFF
TGTGCCATCAGTGAGCTAGCGGGGGGGCCGCCCTACAATGAGCAGTTCTTC
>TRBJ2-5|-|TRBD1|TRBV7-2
CASSLDLGQSQETQYF
TGTGCCAGCAGCTTGGACCTGGGACAGTCCCAAGAGACCCAGTACTTC
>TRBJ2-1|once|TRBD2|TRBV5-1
CASSSGGHGGGRNEQFF
TGCGCCAGCAGCTCGGGAGGTCACGGCGGGGGTAGGAATGAGCAGTTCTTC
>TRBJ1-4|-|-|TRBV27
CASKGPALEKLFF
TGTGCCAGCAAGGGGCCAGCCCTTGAAAAACTGTTTTTT
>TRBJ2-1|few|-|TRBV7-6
CASSLAGGPSSYNEQFF
TGTGCCAGCAGCTTAGCTGGCGGCCCGAGCTCCTACAATGAGCAGTTCTTC
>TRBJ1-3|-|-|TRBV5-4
CASSLGTGNTIYF
TGTGCCAGCAGCTTGGGGACAGGAAACACCATATATTTT
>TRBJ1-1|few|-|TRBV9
CASSGGGTEAFF
TGTGCCAGCAGCGGCGGAGGGACTGAAGCTTTCTTT
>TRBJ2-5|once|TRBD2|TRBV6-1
CASSLSSGGQETQYF
TGTGCCAGCAGTCTGTCTAGCGGGGGTCAAGAGACCCAGTACTTC
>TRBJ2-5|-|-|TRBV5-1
CASSHLQGLIETQYF
TGCGCCAGCAGCCATCTGCAGGGGTTGATAGAGACCCAGTACTTC
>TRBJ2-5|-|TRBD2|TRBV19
CASSIGLAGGLETQYF
TGTGCCAGTAGTATAGGCCTAGCGGGGGGGCTAGAGACCCAGTACTTC
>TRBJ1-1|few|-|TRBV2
CASSPKKTDRNEAFF
TGTGCCAGCAGTCCAAAAAAAACGGACAGAAATGAAGCTTTCTTT
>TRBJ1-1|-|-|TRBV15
CATSRGVAGLYTEAFF
TGTGCCACCAGCAGAGGGGTTGCGGGTTTGTACACTGAAGCTTTCTTT
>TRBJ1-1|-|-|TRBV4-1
CASSQDGYGAFF
TGCGCCAGCAGCCAAGATGGTTACGGAGCTTTCTTT
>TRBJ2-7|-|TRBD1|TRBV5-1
CASSLFQGVYEQYF
TGCGCCAGCAGCTTGTTTCAGGGGGTATACGAGCAGTACTTC
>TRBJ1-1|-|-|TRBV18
CASSPRQNTEAFF
TGTGCCAGCTCACCCAGACAGAACACTGAAGCTTTCTTT
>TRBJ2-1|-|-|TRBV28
CASTALGVQFF
TGTGCCAGCACCGCTCTCGGGGTACAGTTCTTC
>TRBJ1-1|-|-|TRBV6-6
CASRPTLRGAATEAFF
TGTGCCAGCAGACCCACCCTCCGGGGGGCGGCCACTGAAGCTTTCTTT
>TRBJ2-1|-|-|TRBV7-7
CATTPNEQFF
TGTGCTACTACCCCCAATGAGCAGTTCTTC
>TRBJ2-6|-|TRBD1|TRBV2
CASRGTGSLSGANVLTF
TGTGCCAGCAGGGGGACAGGGAGCTTATCTGGGGCCAACGTCCTGACTTTC
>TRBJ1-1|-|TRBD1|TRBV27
CASSLVARDRGLNTEAFF
TGTGCCAGCAGTTTAGTGGCCCGGGACAGGGGCTTGAACACTGAAGCTTTCTTT
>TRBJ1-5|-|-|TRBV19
CASSPQGGNQPQHF
TGTGCCAGTAGCCCACAGGGTGGCAATCAGCCCCAGCATTTT
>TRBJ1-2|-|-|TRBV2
CAIRTETNYGYTF
TGTGCCATCCGGACAGAAACCAACTATGGCTACACCTTC
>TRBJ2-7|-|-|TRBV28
CASSLDRSEQYF
TGTGCCAGCAGTTTAGACAGGAGCGAGCAGTACTTC
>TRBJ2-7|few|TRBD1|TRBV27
CASSFHGQAEAYEQYF
TGTGCCAGCAGTTTCCACGGACAGGCAGAGGCCTACGAGCAGTACTTC
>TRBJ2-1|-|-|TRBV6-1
CASSETDREDEQFF
TGTGCCAGCAGTGAAACCGACAGGGAGGATGAGCAGTTCTTC
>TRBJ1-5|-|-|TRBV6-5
CATRLINQPQHF
TGTGCCACCCGACTGATCAATCAGCCCCAGCATTTT
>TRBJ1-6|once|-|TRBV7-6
CASSSSDRRRGSYNSPLHF
TGTGCCAGCAGCTCGTCGGACAGAAGAAGAGGGTCCTATAATTCACCCCTCCACTTT
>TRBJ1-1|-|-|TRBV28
CASSLCGQDPGRNTEAFF
TGTGCCAGCAGTTTATGCGGGCAGGACCCGGGGAGGAACACTGAAGCTTTCTTT
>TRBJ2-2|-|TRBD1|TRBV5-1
CASSRQGAGTGELFF
TGCGCCAGCAGTCGACAGGGGGCTGGGACCGGGGAGCTGTTTTTT
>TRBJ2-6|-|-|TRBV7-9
CASSPSYLYRAGANVLTF
TGTGCCAGCAGCCCGTCTTACCTATATAGAGCTGGGGCCAACGTCCTGACTTTC